The T cell receptor beta chain under discussion was sequenced for a study of cytomegalovirus exposure and HLA in healthy donors. Study-wide background: The platform used for the 110 or so validation repertoires matched that of the 666 first-cohort repertoires, a later analysis reported. The study's findings and limits: Within the 100 to 150 validation repertoires, first-cohort TCR clusters tended to co-occur, according to a later analysis. TCR beta chains numbering more than 150 were designated cytomegalovirus-associated. Despite most TCR sequences being rare, some public TCRs occurred in many donors.

Assay used: immunoSEQ multiplex PCR; TCRdb lists only in-frame clones, some missing. The repertoire holds about 180,000 clones, with around nine tenths as singletons. Germline V gives CDR1 SNHLY, CDR2 FYNNEI. This CDR3 has 13 residues. V dropped 6 bases and J dropped 4; count of bases not matched to a gene: 3. As for this clone: What it recognizes is unknown.

The sequence was collected from a woman in her thirties in good health and CMV-seronegative. The chain is built from TRBV2 and TRBJ1-5, with TRBD1 identical over 7 bases. What was sequenced was PBMCs. The CDR3 loop reads CASSTGENQPQHF. The CDR3, as DNA: TGTGCCAGCAGCACAGGGGAAAATCAGCCCCAGCATTTT.